These 15 T cell receptor beta chains came from one sample sequenced in a study of blood T cell repertoires in COVID-19 (dated by TCRdb to about 2020). Preparation of the library involved the immunoSEQ multiplex PCR assay. Held by TCRdb, this immuneACCESS table contains in-frame sequences only and omits some clones. Under half of the omission traces to an unresolved V gene where checked; the cause of the rest is unknown. In this sample the table shows 40,000 or so clones, roughly 85% of which occur a single time. Of the sample, 13% falls within the top ten clones. The source material was peripheral blood. These receptors were taken from a woman in her sixties or seventies in a cohort sampled during active COVID-19.

The V gene is TRBV4-1, the J gene TRBJ2-7; 7 bases align to TRBD2. J gave up 0 bases and V 0 bases, and 8 bases lay outside the gene matches. The CDR3 has 17 residues. Germline loops: CDR1 MGHRA, CDR2 YSYEKL. CDR3 in amino acids: CASSQDIAGPSSYEQYF. The CDR3 region has the DNA TGCGCCAGCAGCCAAGATATAGCGGGCCCTAGCTCCTACGAGCAGTACTTC.

The chain has TRBV5-1 and TRBJ1-6; the D gene is possibly TRBD1 (6 bases). The CDR3 has 16 residues. Trimming pared 0 bases from V and 9 bases from J, leaving 16 bases between. Germline CDR1 and CDR2: SGHRS and YFSETQ. Here the CDR3 DNA reads TGCGCCAGCAGCTTGGAGACTCCAGGGGTTAGTTCACCCCTCCACTTT. Protein product: CASSLETPGVSSPLHF. The entire variable domain, with the rest obtained from reference TRBV5-1 and TRBJ1-6, is as follows: KAGVTQTPRYLIKTRGQQVTLSCSPISGHRSVSWYQQTPGQGLQFLFEYFSETQRNKGNFPGRFSGRQFSNSRSEMNVSTLELGDSALYLCASSLETPGVSSPLHFGNGTRLTVT.

V and J are TRBV18 and TRBJ2-3, with 10 bases matching TRBD1. In germline, CDR1 is KGHSH, CDR2 LQKENI. This CDR3 region has 14 residues. Unmatched junction bases numbered 8, after V lost 10 bases and J lost 4 bases. For the CDR3, the DNA is TGTGCCACCAAAGGGGGACAGGGGCCAGATACGCAGTATTTT. Encoded protein: CATKGGQGPDTQYF.

This clone was counted between two and nine times. The chain recombines TRBV28 with TRBJ1-2; TRBD1 might be the D (6 bases). CDR3 length: 13 amino acids. Germline V gene sequence: CDR1 MDHEN, CDR2 SYDVKM. Trimming shortened V by 3 bases and J by 5 bases, and 10 bases separated the two germline ends. The CDR3 loop is CASSFGRGYGYTF. The DNA of the CDR3 is TGTGCCAGCAGTTTCGGCAGGGGATATGGCTACACCTTC.

This chain connects TRBV16 to TRBJ2-7; 12 nucleotides match TRBD2. The CDR3 sequence is 16 residues long. In germline, CDR1 is KGHSY, CDR2 FQNENV. Trimming cost V 6 bases and J 4 bases; bases outside gene matches: 10. The CDR3 nucleotides are TGTGCCAGCAGACAACTGACTAGCGGGAGAGGGTACGAGCAGTACTTC. This codes for CASRQLTSGRGYEQYF.

V gene TRBV7-9 combines with J gene TRBJ1-5; a weak D match, TRBD1 (6 bases). Trimming left V 5 bases short and J 9 bases short, with 17 bases between. This CDR3 contains 14 residues. Germline V lookup: CDR1 SEHNR, CDR2 FQNEAQ (reference sequence). In nucleotides, the CDR3 is TGTGCCAGCAGCGTGGACAGTACCTCGGGGCCCCAGCATTTT. Translation: CASSVDSTSGPQHF.

This sequence joins TRBV11-3 and TRBJ2-1, with 7 positions matching TRBD2. Germline V gives CDR1 SGHNT, CDR2 YENEEA. The V and J ends lost 0 bases and 12 bases, in that order; junction bases with no gene match: 2. The CDR3 length is 12 residues. The CDR3 sequence: CASSLETSVQFF. CDR3 DNA: TGTGCCAGCAGCTTAGAAACTAGCGTGCAGTTCTTC.

J is TRBJ2-2 and V is TRBV5-1, with 9 positions matching TRBD2. The CDR3 loop spans 16 amino acids. The germline V gene encodes CDR1 SGHRS and CDR2 YFSETQ. The J segment lost 4 bases and the V segment lost 2 bases, leaving 6 bases of the junction unmatched. As DNA, the CDR3 is TGCGCCAGCAGCTTTGGTAGCGGGAGTTTCACCGGGGAGCTGTTTTTT. This translates into CASSFGSGSFTGELFF.

The rearrangement links TRBV6-2 or TRBV6-3 to TRBJ2-1; no definite D call. The CDR3 runs 15 residues. The germline CDR1 and CDR2 sequences are MNHEY and SVGEGT. Trimming took 6 bases from V and 1 from J, leaving 13 bases between them. The CDR3 loop reads CASSSPVRSYNEQFF. The CDR3 coding sequence is TGTGCCAGCAGCTCTCCCGTGAGGTCCTACAATGAGCAGTTCTTC.

This clone is a singleton in its sample. The rearrangement links TRBV19 to TRBJ1-1; D might be TRBD1 (5 bases). There are 15 residues in the CDR3. V was clipped by 0 bases and J by 1 base, with 9 bases between them. Germline lookup yields CDR1 LNHDA and CDR2 SQIVND (reference sequence). CDR3 in amino acids: CASSIDPTENTEAFF. The CDR3 DNA reads as TGTGCCAGTAGTATAGACCCGACAGAGAACACTGAAGCTTTCTTT.

The rearrangement joins TRBV9 to TRBJ2-3; 10 nucleotides align to TRBD2. There are 18 residues in the CDR3. Germline CDR1 and CDR2: SGDLS and YYNGEE. V was pared by 3 bases and J by 3 bases, with 13 bases of the junction left unmatched. CDR3 coding DNA: TGTGCCAGCAGCGCACCCGCCGGGACTAGCGTCAGGACAGATACGCAGTATTTT. Translating it yields CASSAPAGTSVRTDTQYF.

This clone was seen just once. The rearrangement links TRBV7-2 to TRBJ2-3, with a tentative D call TRBD2 (5 bases). V was clipped by 1 base and J by 1 base, with 18 bases between them. Germline CDR1 reads SGHTA; CDR2 reads FQGNSA. This CDR3 has 18 residues. The CDR3 region is CASSLVATRNVGTDTQYF. The CDR3 DNA sequence: TGTGCCAGCAGCTTAGTAGCAACTAGAAATGTCGGCACAGATACGCAGTATTTT. The entire variable domain, with the rest obtained from reference TRBV7-2 and TRBJ2-3, is as follows: GAGVSQSPSNKVTEKGKDVELRCDPISGHTALYWYRQSLGQGLEFLIYFQGNSAPDKSGLPSDRFSAERTGGSVSTLTIQRTQQEDSAVYLCASSLVATRNVGTDTQYFGPGTRLTVL.

This clone was seen only once. CDR3 amino acids: CASSLVAASSYNEQFF. The CDR3 nucleotides read TGCGCCAGCAGCTTGGTAGCTGCGAGCTCCTACAATGAGCAGTTCTTC. The rearrangement uses TRBV5-1 and TRBJ2-1, with unresolved D. This CDR3 spans 16 amino acids. Germline V lookup: CDR1 SGHRS, CDR2 YFSETQ. Trimming took 0 bases from V and 0 from J, leaving 10 bases between them.

The V and J genes are TRBV11-2 and TRBJ2-5; 7 bases are a match to TRBD2. The CDR3 has 14 residues. Germline V gene data show CDR1 as SGHAT and CDR2 as FQNNGV. V lost 5 bases and J lost 5; bases outside the gene matches: 8. The CDR3 loop is CASSPGTIGETQYF. DNA for the CDR3: TGTGCCAGCAGCCCGGGGACTATCGGGGAGACCCAGTACTTC. Looking up the rest from reference TRBV11-2 and TRBJ2-5 gives the full variable domain: EAGVAQSPRYKIIEKRQSVAFWCNPISGHATLYWYQQILGQGPKLLIQFQNNGVVDDSQLPKDRFSAERLKGVDSTLKIQPAKLEDSAVYLCASSPGTIGETQYFGPGTRLLVL.

The chain recombines TRBV5-1 with TRBJ1-3; 7 bases match TRBD1. CDR1 and CDR2 from the germline V gene are SGHRS and YFSETQ. V lost 4 bases, J lost 0 bases, and 10 bases stayed unmatched. This CDR3 is 17 amino acids long. The CDR3 DNA sequence: TGCGCCAGCAGCCAAAGACAGGGTACCACCTCTGGAAACACCATATATTTT. Translated: CASSQRQGTTSGNTIYF.